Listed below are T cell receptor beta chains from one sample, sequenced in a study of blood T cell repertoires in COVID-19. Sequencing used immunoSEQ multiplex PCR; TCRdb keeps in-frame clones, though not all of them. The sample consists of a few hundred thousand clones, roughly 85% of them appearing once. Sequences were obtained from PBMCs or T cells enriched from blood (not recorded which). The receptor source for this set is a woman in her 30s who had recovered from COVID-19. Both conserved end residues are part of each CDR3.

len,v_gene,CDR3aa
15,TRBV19,CASSLRGPSGEKLFF
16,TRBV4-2,CASSQDRDYSNQPQHF
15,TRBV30,CAWSGRVARRETQYF
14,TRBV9,CASSRGQGTNEQYF
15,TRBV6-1,CASSEQSGGANEQFF
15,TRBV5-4,CASSPGDRHTDTQYF
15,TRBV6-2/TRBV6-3,CASSYSGTGYQPQHF
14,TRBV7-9,CASSPTDPGTGQYF
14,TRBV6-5,CASRISKGTDTQYF
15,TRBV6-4,CASSDSPNSNQPQHF
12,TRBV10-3,CAIGSRGVEQYF
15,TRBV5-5,CASSPRLAAYNEQFF
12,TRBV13,CATGRNTDTQYF
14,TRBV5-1,CASSFGVGTGELFF
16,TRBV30,CAWSVVPGRGGSPLHF
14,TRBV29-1,CSVRTGVSDTEAFF
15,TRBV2,CASSEIGGSRYGYTF
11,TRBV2,CASSERFEAFF
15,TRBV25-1,CASSGLAGRVETQYF
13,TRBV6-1,CASSERTGSEQYF
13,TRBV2,CASSERGNQPQHF
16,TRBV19,CASSRPGTGSVDTQYF
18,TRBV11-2,CASSLDPTGFSPNTEAFF
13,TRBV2,CASSAGVNEKLFF
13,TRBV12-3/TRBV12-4,CASSLGQGAEAFF
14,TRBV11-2,CASSLQGFGEKLFF
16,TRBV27,CASSFAWGQGFETQYF
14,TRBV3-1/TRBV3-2,CASSQVSGSNGYTF
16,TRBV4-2,CASSQDLAGNTGELFF
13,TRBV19,CASSIGQGLGTFF
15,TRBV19,CASSISAAGPQPQHF